The TCR beta chain described here comes from a study of shared clonotypes between healthy human individuals. Study in general: Plates per donor: three CD4 naive, three CD4 memory, two CD8 naive, one CD8 memory.

Germline V gives CDR1 GTSNPN, CDR2 SVGIG (reference sequence). Trimming stripped 3 bases from V and 0 bases from J, with 15 bases between. This CDR3 region has 16 residues. Donors comprised healthy HIV-negative adults lacking recent acute infections or vaccinations. Once extracted for a subset, genomic DNA was divided evenly among several immunoSEQ plates. In the study's own analysis: ImmunoSEQ junction-only sequences lacked quality scores, so their filtering differed. Data came from immunoSEQ multiplex PCR; TCRdb stores just in-frame clones and leaves some out. V, J and clone size were drawn from that table, and D and trimming were deduced from the DNA. Among about 230,000 clones listed, about 69% were seen once.

The sequence was collected from a young man in good health. The chain uses TRBV30 and TRBJ2-1; a possible D gene is TRBD1 (5 bases). Sequencing was carried out using memory CD4+ T cells sorted from blood. Subset meaning: CD45RA-negative fraction. The CDR3 DNA reads TGTGCCTGGAGAGAATATACAGGCTTCTCCTACAATGAGCAGTTCTTC. Residues: CAWREYTGFSYNEQFF.